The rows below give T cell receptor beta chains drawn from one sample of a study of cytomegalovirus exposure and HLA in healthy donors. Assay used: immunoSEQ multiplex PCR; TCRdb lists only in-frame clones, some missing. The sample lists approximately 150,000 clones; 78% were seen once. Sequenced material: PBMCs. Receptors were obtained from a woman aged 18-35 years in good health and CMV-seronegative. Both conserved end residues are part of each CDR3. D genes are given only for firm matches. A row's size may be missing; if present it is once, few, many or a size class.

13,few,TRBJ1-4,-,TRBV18,TGTGCCAGCTCACAACAGGGTGACGAAAAACTGTTTTTT,CASSQQGDEKLFF
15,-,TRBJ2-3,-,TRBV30,TGTGCCTGGAGTGTACGGGGGGCATACACAGATACGCAGTATTTT,CAWSVRGAYTDTQYF
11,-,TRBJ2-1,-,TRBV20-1,TGCAGTGCTAGATACTACAATGAGCAGTTCTTC,CSARYYNEQFF
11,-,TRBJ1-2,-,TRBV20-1,-,CSARVGGGNTF
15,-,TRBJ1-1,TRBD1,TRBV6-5,TGTGCCAGCAGTCTGACAGGGTCACTGAACACTGAAGCTTTCTTT,CASSLTGSLNTEAFF
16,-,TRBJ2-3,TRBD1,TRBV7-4,TGTGCCAGCAGCCCCTCGGGGCAGGGGGCGTCAGATACGCAGTATTTT,CASSPSGQGASDTQYF
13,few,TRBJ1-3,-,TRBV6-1,TGTGCCAGCAGCAAGAGCTCTGGAAACACCATATATTTT,CASSKSSGNTIYF
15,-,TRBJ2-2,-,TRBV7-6,TGTGCCAGCAGCTTAGAAGGTTTAGCTGGGGGGGAGCTGTTTTTT,CASSLEGLAGGELFF
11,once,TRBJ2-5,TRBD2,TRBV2,TGTGCCTCGCGGGGGGTGGAGACCCAGTACTTC,CASRGVETQYF
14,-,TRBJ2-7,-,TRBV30,TGTGCCTGGAGTGGGCCAGAGACAGCCTACGAGCAGTACTTC,CAWSGPETAYEQYF
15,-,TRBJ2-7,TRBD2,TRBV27,TGTGCCAGCAGTTTCTTAATCGGGAGGGCCGACGAGCAGTACTTC,CASSFLIGRADEQYF
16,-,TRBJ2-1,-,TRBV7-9,TGTGCCAGCAGCTTTCTAACGGGAGATTCCTACAATGAGCAGTTCTTC,CASSFLTGDSYNEQFF
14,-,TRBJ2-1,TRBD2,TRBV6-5,TGTGCCAGTAGCGGACTAGCGGGATACAATGAGCAGTTCTTC,CASSGLAGYNEQFF
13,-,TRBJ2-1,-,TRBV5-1,TGCGCCAGCAGCTTATGGGGGGATAATGAGCAGTTCTTC,CASSLWGDNEQFF
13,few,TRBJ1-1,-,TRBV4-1,TGCGCCAGCAGCCCACTATCGACCGGGGAAGCTTTCTTT,CASSPLSTGEAFF
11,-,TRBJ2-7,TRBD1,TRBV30,TGTGGGGGGACAGGGGGCAACGAGCAGTACTTC,CGGTGGNEQYF
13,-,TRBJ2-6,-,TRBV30,TGTGCCAGACATGAGGACAGTGGCGACGTCCTGACTTTC,CARHEDSGDVLTF
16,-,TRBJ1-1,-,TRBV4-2,TGTGCCAGCAGCCAAGATCGCTCGCAGGGCGGAACTGAAGCTTTCTTT,CASSQDRSQGGTEAFF
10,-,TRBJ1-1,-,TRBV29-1,TGCAGCGGCGTTAACACTGAAGCTTTCTTT,CSGVNTEAFF
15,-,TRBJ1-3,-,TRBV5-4,TGTGCCAGCACTCGTGGGGGGGGAACTGGAAACACCATATATTTT,CASTRGGGTGNTIYF
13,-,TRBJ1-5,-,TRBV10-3,TGTGCCATCAGTGAGGGCAGCAATCAGCCCCAGCATTTT,CAISEGSNQPQHF
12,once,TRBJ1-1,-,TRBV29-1,TGCAGCGTCGTCTTAGGGGGCACTGAAGCTTTCTTT,CSVVLGGTEAFF
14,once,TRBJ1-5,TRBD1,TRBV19,TGTGCCAGTAGTCTGGACAGGGCGTCTCAGCCCCAGCATTTT,CASSLDRASQPQHF
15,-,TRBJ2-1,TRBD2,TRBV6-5,TGTGCCAGCAGTATGGGGACTAGCCTCAGGGATGAGCAGTTCTTC,CASSMGTSLRDEQFF
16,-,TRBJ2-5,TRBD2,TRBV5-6,TGTGCCAGCAGCTTGGGCGGGGAGGGACTTGCGGAGACCCAGTACTTC,CASSLGGEGLAETQYF
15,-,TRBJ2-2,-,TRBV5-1,TGCGCCAGCAGCTTGGAAACAACCAACACCGGGGAGCTGTTTTTT,CASSLETTNTGELFF
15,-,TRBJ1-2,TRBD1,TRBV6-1,TGTGCCAGCAGTGTGTCCCCAGGGGGCCCCTATGGCTACACCTTC,CASSVSPGGPYGYTF
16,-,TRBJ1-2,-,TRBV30,TGTGCCTGGAGTGTACGTATCTGGACAATCTCTAGAGGCTACACCTTC,CAWSVRIWTISRGYTF
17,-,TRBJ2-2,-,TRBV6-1,TGTGCCAGCAGTGCGGTCCTTCGCGGGGCTAACACCGGGGAGCTGTTTTTT,CASSAVLRGANTGELFF
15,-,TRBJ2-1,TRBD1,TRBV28,TGTGCCAGCAGTCCCCCTCAGGGGGCTAGGAATGAGCAGTTCTTC,CASSPPQGARNEQFF
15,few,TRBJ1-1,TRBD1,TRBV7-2,TGTGCCAGCAGCCAGGGACAGATTCCCCTCACTGAAGCTTTCTTT,CASSQGQIPLTEAFF
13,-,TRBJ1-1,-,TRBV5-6,TGTGCCAGCAGCTTAACGGTGAACACTGAAGCTTTCTTT,CASSLTVNTEAFF
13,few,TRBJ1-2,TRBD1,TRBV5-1,TGCGCCAGCAGCCTGGGACAGAACTATGGCTACACCTTC,CASSLGQNYGYTF
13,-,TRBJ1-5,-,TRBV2,TGTGCCAGCACCAGGGGCGCAGGGCAGCCCCAGCATTTT,CASTRGAGQPQHF
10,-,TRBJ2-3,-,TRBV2,TGTGCCAACGCTTGGTGGCCGCAGTATTTT,CANAWWPQYF
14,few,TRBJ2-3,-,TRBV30,TGTGCCTGGACCACAGGGCTGGCTTTAGATACGCAGTATTTT,CAWTTGLALDTQYF